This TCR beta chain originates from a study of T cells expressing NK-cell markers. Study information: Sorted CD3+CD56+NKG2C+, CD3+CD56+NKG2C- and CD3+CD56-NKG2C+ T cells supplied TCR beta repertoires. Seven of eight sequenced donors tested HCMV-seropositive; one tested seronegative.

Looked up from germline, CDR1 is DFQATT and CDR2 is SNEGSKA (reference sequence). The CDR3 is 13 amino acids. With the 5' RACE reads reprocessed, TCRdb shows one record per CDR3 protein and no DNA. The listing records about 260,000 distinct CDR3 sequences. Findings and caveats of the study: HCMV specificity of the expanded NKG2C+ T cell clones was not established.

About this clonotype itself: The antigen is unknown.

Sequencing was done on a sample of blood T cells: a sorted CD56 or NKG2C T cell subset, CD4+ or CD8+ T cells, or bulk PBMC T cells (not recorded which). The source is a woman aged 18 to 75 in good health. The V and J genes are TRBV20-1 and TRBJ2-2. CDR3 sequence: CSAPEMNTGELFF.